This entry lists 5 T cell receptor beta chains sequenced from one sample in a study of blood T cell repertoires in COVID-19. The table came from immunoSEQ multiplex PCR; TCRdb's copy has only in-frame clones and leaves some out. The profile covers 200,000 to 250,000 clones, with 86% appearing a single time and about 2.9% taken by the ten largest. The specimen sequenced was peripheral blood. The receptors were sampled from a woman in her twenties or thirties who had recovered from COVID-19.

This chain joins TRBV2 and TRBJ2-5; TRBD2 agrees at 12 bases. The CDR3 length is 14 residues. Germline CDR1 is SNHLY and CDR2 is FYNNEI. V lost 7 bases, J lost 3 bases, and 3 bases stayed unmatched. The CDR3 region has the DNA TGTGCCAGCACAGCTAGCGGGGGGGAAGAGACCCAGTACTTC. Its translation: CASTASGGEETQYF.

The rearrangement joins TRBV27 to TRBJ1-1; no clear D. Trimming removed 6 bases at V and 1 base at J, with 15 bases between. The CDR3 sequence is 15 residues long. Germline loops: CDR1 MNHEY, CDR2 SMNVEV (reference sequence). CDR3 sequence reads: CASRQSTMGNTEAFF. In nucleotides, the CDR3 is TGTGCCAGCAGACAGTCGACCATGGGGAACACTGAAGCTTTCTTT.

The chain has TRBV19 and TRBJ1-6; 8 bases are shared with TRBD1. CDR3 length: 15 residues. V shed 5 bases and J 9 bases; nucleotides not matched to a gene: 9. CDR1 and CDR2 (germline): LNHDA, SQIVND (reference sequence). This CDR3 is CASSPRTGWTSPLHF. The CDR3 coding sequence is TGTGCCAGTAGTCCGCGGACAGGGTGGACTTCACCCCTCCACTTT.

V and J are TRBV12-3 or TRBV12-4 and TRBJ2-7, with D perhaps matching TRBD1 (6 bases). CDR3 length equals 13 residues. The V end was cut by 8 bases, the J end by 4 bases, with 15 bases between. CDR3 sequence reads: CASAKDSGYEQYF. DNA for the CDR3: TGTGCCAGCGCTAAGGACAGCGGTTACGAGCAGTACTTC.

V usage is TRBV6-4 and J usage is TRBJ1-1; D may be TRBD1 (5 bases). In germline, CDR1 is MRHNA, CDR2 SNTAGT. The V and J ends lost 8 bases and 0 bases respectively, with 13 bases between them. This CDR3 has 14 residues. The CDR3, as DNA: TGTGCCAGCTCCCCCGACAGTCTGAACACTGAAGCTTTCTTT. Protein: CASSPDSLNTEAFF.